This T cell receptor (beta chain) was profiled in a study of regulatory T cells in long-lasting Graves disease. Study summary: Antithyroid drugs had been taken under 3 months by newly diagnosed Graves' patients.

The sample holds many counts of this clonotype. As yet, its antigen is unknown. The time point is: newly diagnosed GD, antithyroid drugs for less than 3 months. PBMC RNA was the source of the TCR library. Sequencing libraries for TCR beta were prepared with iRepertoire HTBI primers and Arm-PCR of CDR3 regions. Authors' analysis steps: Identified across the samples were some 62 TRBV segments and roughly 14 TRBJ segments. Each CDR3 protein gets one entry after TCRdb re-called the multiplex PCR reads with MiXCR. What appears here as the V and J calls and clone size reflects TCRdb's work, not the paper's. This sample has about 500,000 distinct CDR3 sequences, with 9.5% to 15% found just once. Germline values: CDR1 SGHRS, CDR2 YFSETQ. The CDR3 extends over 15 amino acids. Trimming removed 0 bases at V and 4 bases at J, with 13 bases between. Study results and limitations: The analysis examined peripheral blood only and excluded thyroid tissue. Accuracy was perhaps lowered by the small sample size.

This sample was also put to use in a study of T cells in Graves' hyperthyroidism and ophthalmopathy.

Sequenced here: peripheral blood mononuclear cells (PBMCs), sampled at new diagnosis, from a patient treated with antithyroid drugs. The source of this sequence is a woman aged 25-40 years with Graves disease. This rearrangement joins TRBV5-1 to TRBJ2-5, with D maybe TRBD1 (6 bases). The CDR3 here is CASSLEGGHRETQYF. The CDR3, as DNA: TGCGCCAGCAGCTTGGAAGGGGGACACAGAGAGACCCAGTACTTC.